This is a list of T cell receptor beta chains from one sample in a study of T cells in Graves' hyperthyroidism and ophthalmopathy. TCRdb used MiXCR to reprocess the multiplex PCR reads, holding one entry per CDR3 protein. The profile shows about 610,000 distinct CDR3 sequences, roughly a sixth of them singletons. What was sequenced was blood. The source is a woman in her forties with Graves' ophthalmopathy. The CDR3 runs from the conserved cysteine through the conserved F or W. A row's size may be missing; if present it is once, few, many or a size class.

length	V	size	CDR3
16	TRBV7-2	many	CASRSHGTGGGETQYF
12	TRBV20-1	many	CSASRGFNEQFF
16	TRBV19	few	CASSISAGAAYNEQFF
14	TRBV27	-	CASSFINNQETQYF
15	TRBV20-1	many	CSARVPSGRPTEQYF
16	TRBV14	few	CASSQRVTGPTDTQYF
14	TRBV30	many	CAWGQGGSTDTQYF
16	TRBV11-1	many	CASSLARGSEQETQYF
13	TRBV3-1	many	CASSPNLWYGYTF
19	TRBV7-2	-	CASKKPGLAGGLSTGELFF
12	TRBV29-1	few	CSVAHYGDEQYF
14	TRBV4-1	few	CASSQIVMNTEAFF
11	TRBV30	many	CAWSVIGEQYF
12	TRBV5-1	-	CASRIGETEAFF
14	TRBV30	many	CAWSSDGGWTEAFF
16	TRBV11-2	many	CASSFQAGASYNEQFF
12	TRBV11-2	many	CASTSWQGAPDF
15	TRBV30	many	CAWSGARGKNTEAFF
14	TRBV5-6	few	CASSLPDRGSEAFF
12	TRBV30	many	CAWSATGETQYF
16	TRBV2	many	CASRGGLTTTGRLAFF
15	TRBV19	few	CASRALRGGSNEQFF
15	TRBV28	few	CASSSYQGGKETQYF
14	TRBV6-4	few	CASRRERRTGELFF
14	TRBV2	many	CASRAMMGADTQYF
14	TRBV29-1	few	CSVGEDLGMNEQFF
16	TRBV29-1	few	CSVEGVSQRGLYEQYF
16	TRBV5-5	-	CASSPDRGQNNSPLHF
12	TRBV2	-	CASRYTKETQYF
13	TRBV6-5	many	CASSYSRGLGYTF
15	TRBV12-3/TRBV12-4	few	CASSPRNRGANVLTF
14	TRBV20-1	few	CSARPPGGYQPQHF
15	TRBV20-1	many	CSARDKTRSDYEQYF
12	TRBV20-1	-	CSASPGAYEQYF
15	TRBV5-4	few	CASSFLRGDTGELFF
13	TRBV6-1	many	CASVTGAEETQYF
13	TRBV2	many	CASTRLAGETQYF
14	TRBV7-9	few	CASSPSSTSYEQYF
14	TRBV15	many	CATREGGVTGELFF
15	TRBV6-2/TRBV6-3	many	CASSYKGRNNQPQHF
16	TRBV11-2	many	CASSPRRYPNTGELFF
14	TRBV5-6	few	CASSTPRSGNTIYF
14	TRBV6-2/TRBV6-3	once	CASNDRMKNTEAFF
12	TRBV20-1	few	CSARDPGYGYTF
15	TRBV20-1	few	CSAPRRESFYNEQFF
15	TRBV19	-	CASSPLAGGQDTQYF
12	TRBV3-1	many	CASSKHGYEQFF
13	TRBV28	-	CASRDLQDYEQYF
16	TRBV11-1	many	CASSISKGTGPYEQYF
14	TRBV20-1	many	CSVPGYRGNNEQFF
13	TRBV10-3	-	CAISGTLNNEQFF
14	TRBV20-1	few	CSVETGGPTDTQYF
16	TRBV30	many	CAWSSVGQGGGETQYF
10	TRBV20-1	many	CSAREPEQFF